Following are 13 T cell receptor beta chains from one sample sequenced in a study of T cells in Graves' hyperthyroidism and ophthalmopathy. It was RNA transcripts that yielded the amplified TCR beta CDR3 regions. The study used the HTBI primer set for a first-round RT-PCR of the TCR CDR3. TCRdb called the multiplex PCR reads again in MiXCR, with one record for every CDR3 protein. The data show about 100,000 distinct CDR3 sequences, roughly 15% seen once. Sequenced sample: blood. The source is a woman between 50 and 59 years old with Graves' hyperthyroidism.

In this sample, this clonotype turned up many times. The chain is built from TRBV20-1 and TRBJ1-1, with 8 positions matching TRBD1. The germline CDR1 and CDR2 sequences are DFQATT and SNEGSKA (reference sequence). This CDR3 comprises 14 residues. V lost 4 bases to trimming and J lost 1 base; unmatched junction nucleotides: 5. CDR3 sequence: CSANQGARNTEAFF. In nucleotides, the CDR3 is TGCAGTGCTAACCAGGGGGCGCGGAACACTGAAGCTTTCTTT.

This clonotype was picked up many times. The gene calls are TRBV7-3 and TRBJ2-3; the match to TRBD2 covers 8 bases. Trimming at V came to 0 bases and at J to 2 bases, leaving 4 bases not matched to a gene. Germline assignment: CDR1 SGHTA and CDR2 FQGTGA. The CDR3 is made up of 16 amino acids. CDR3 nucleotide sequence: TGTGCCAGCAGCTTAACGGCTAGCGGGTCCACAGATACGCAGTATTTT. Its translation: CASSLTASGSTDTQYF.

This clonotype was seen many times. The CDR3 nucleotides are TGCAGTGCTAGACCCCCGGATTTTAATGAAAAACTGTTTTTT. It encodes CSARPPDFNEKLFF. The chain is built from TRBV20-1 and TRBJ1-4; D gene uncertain. The CDR3 sequence is 14 residues long. The germline V gene has CDR1 DFQATT and CDR2 SNEGSKA (reference sequence). V was shortened by 2 bases and J by 4 bases, with 11 bases between the two germline ends.

The CDR3 region is CASSFLGQGSYEQYF. The CDR3 DNA sequence: TGTGCCAGCAGTTTTTTGGGACAGGGCAGTTACGAGCAGTACTTC. The rearrangement joins TRBV28 to TRBJ2-7, with 9 bases that match TRBD1. Germline-derived CDR1 and CDR2 are MDHEN and SYDVKM. The CDR3 is 15 amino acids. V lost 3 bases to trimming and J lost 4 bases; unmatched junction nucleotides: 7.

This chain joins TRBV20-1 and TRBJ2-3; D not certain. Germline V gene data show CDR1 as DFQATT and CDR2 as SNEGSKA (reference sequence). The CDR3 loop spans 14 amino acids. V was clipped by 4 bases and J by 0 bases, with 11 bases between them. This CDR3 is CSAIAGLSTDTQYF. CDR3 DNA: TGCAGTGCTATTGCCGGGCTTAGCACAGATACGCAGTATTTT.

Many counts were recorded for this clonotype. The rearrangement links TRBV12-3 or TRBV12-4 to TRBJ1-1, with D unclear. The V and J ends lost 1 base and 2 bases respectively, with 5 bases between them. The CDR3 runs to 13 residues. DNA for the CDR3: TGTGCCAGCAGTTTAGGCCGTAACACTGAAGCTTTCTTT. It codes for CASSLGRNTEAFF.

J is TRBJ2-3 and V is TRBV5-6; D remains unclear. Between the trimmed V and J ends, which lost 0 bases and 2 bases, there was a span of 7 bases. This CDR3 spans 14 amino acids. Germline V gene data show CDR1 as SGHDT and CDR2 as YYEEEE. For the CDR3, the DNA is TGTGCCAGCAGCTTGGGACCTGACACAGATACGCAGTATTTT. Translation: CASSLGPDTDTQYF.

The chain employs TRBV10-3 and TRBJ2-1; 10 positions match TRBD2. The CDR3 covers 15 residues. V lost 6 bases, J lost 6 bases, and 8 bases stayed unmatched. CDR1 is ENHRY and CDR2 is SYGVKD in the germline V gene. CDR3 amino acids: CAISPSGGAINEQFF. As DNA, the CDR3 is TGTGCCATCAGCCCCAGCGGGGGGGCGATCAATGAGCAGTTCTTC.

This clonotype was counted ten times or more. The rearrangement links TRBV5-5 to TRBJ2-7; 7 positions match TRBD2. Germline V lookup: CDR1 SGHKS, CDR2 YYEKEE (reference sequence). Trimming cost V 1 base and J 7 bases; bases outside gene matches: 8. The CDR3 sequence is 14 residues long. CDR3 in amino acids: CASSLSRLAEEQYF. The CDR3 DNA sequence: TGTGCCAGCAGCTTGAGTAGGCTAGCGGAGGAGCAGTACTTC. Combining the CDR3 with reference TRBV5-5 and TRBJ2-7 gives the whole variable domain DAGVTQSPTHLIKTRGQQVTLRCSPISGHKSVSWYQQVLGQGPQFIFQYYEKEERGRGNFPDRFSARQFPNYSSELNVNALLLGDSALYLCASSLSRLAEEQYFGPGTRLTVT.

This clonotype was observed at least ten times. J is TRBJ2-3 and V is TRBV28; D perhaps matches TRBD1 (5 bases). Deletions cut 2 bases from V and 1 base from J, with 7 bases between. The CDR3 sequence is 14 residues long. Germline-derived CDR1 and CDR2 are MDHEN and SYDVKM. The CDR3 protein is CASSLVRGTDTQYF. The CDR3 nucleotides are TGTGCCAGCAGTTTAGTCAGGGGCACAGATACGCAGTATTTT.

This clonotype showed up just once. The chain is built from TRBV30 and TRBJ2-7, with D unclear. Germline V lookup: CDR1 GTSNPN, CDR2 SVGIG (reference sequence). The CDR3 length is 14 residues. With 0 bases removed from V and 0 bases from J, the gap between germline ends came to 9 bases. CDR3 in DNA: TGTGCCTGGAGTGTGAAGGGTTCCTCCTACGAGCAGTACTTC. Encoded protein: CAWSVKGSSYEQYF.

This clonotype showed up many times. The V call is TRBV13, the J call TRBJ2-1; D is ambiguous. Trimming pared 7 bases from V and 5 bases from J, leaving 12 bases between. There are 13 residues in the CDR3. Germline-derived CDR1 and CDR2 are PRHDT and FYEKMQ (reference sequence). In DNA form, the CDR3 reads TGTGCCAGCAAAGGTAGGGTAGACAATGAGCAGTTCTTC. Translated: CASKGRVDNEQFF.

This chain joins TRBV7-9 and TRBJ2-5; tentatively, D is TRBD1 (6 bases). The CDR3 sequence is 14 residues long. Germline-derived CDR1 and CDR2 are SEHNR and FQNEAQ (reference sequence). The germline V and J ends were trimmed by 5 bases and 1 base, with 11 bases remaining between them. The CDR3 DNA reads as TGTGCCAGCAGCCGTCAGGGGTCCCAAGAGACCCAGTACTTC. Translating it yields CASSRQGSQETQYF.